The 4 T cell receptor beta chains in this list originate from one sample, sequenced in a study of cytomegalovirus exposure and HLA in healthy donors. PCR primers comprised 60 Vbeta and 13 Jbeta primers. Using immunoSEQ multiplex PCR, the repertoire was profiled, and TCRdb retains in-frame clones only, with some absent. The sample has about 160,000 clones, 77% seen once. Sequencing was performed on PBMCs. All receptors come from a woman in her 40s in good health and CMV-seropositive.

The chain carries TRBV5-1 and TRBJ2-1; no clear D. The V gene's germline CDR1 is SGHRS and CDR2 YFSETQ. The length of the CDR3 is 15 residues. V shed 3 bases and J shed 6 bases, with 16 bases lying between them. In DNA form, the CDR3 reads TGCGCCAGCAGCTCATACGGTCTAGGATCCAATGAGCAGTTCTTC. Its protein is CASSSYGLGSNEQFF.

This chain uses TRBV2 with TRBJ1-6; possible D gene TRBD1, 5 bases. V lost 8 bases, J lost 5 bases, and 7 bases lay in between. In germline, CDR1 is SNHLY, CDR2 FYNNEI. The CDR3 runs to 12 residues. The CDR3: CASRGNNSPLHF. In DNA form, the CDR3 reads TGTGCCAGCCGGGGGAATAATTCACCCCTCCACTTT.

This clone has just a few counts. This rearrangement joins TRBV6-1 to TRBJ2-3; D is possibly TRBD2 (5 bases). CDR3 length: 15 residues. The germline V and J ends were trimmed by 6 bases and 6 bases, with 19 bases remaining between them. Per the germline V gene, CDR1 is MNHNS and CDR2 is SASEGT. CDR3 loop: CASRGDYLLGDTQYF. For the CDR3, the DNA is TGTGCCAGCAGGGGTGACTACCTATTAGGGGATACGCAGTATTTT.

The rearrangement joins TRBV19 to TRBJ2-3; possible D gene TRBD2, 5 bases. The CDR3 contains 16 residues. Trimming shortened V by 0 bases and J by 2 bases, and 12 bases separated the two germline ends. The V gene's germline CDR1 is LNHDA and CDR2 SQIVND (reference sequence). The CDR3 loop is CASSIEYGEFTDTQYF. The DNA of the CDR3 is TGTGCCAGTAGTATAGAGTACGGGGAATTCACAGATACGCAGTATTTT.